The T cell receptor beta chain described here comes from a study of T-cell reconstitution after alpha-beta-depleted transplantation in children. V trimming: 0 bases; J trimming: 10 bases; junction bases outside the gene matches: 13. Per germline, CDR1 LGHNA and CDR2 YSLEER. This CDR3 spans 18 amino acids. This clonotype was counted a few times. Unique molecular identifiers were incorporated into the prepared TCRbeta library. One entry per CDR3 protein, called by TCRdb with MiXCR from the PCR reads. The sample records around 600,000 distinct CDR3 sequences, under 12% being singletons. This chain connects TRBV4-3 to TRBJ2-1; 12 bases are a match to TRBD2. This specimen was PBMCs from the stem cell graft donor, taken from the stem cell graft. The sequence was collected from a human donor who donated a stem cell graft to a child with acute myeloid leukemia. Here the CDR3 reads CASSQESALAGGQEEQFF. Written as DNA, the CDR3 is TGCGCCAGCAGCCAAGAGTCAGCCCTAGCGGGAGGGCAGGAGGAGCAGTTCTTC.